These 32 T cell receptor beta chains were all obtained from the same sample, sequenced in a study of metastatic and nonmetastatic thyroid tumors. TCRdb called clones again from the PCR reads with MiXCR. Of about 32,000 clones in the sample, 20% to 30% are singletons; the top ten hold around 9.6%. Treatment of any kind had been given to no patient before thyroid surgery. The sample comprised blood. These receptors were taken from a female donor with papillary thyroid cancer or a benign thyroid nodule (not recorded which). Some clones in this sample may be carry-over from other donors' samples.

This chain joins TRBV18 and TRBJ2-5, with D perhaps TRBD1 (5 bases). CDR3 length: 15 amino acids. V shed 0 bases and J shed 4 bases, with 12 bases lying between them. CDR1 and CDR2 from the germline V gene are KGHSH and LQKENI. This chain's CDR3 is CASSPPSGKGETQYF. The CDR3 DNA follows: TGTGCCAGCTCACCACCATCAGGGAAGGGAGAGACCCAGTACTTC. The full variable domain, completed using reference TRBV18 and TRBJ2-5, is NAGVMQNPRHLVRRRGQEARLRCSPMKGHSHVYWYRQLPEEGLKFMVYLQKENIIDESGMPKERFSAEFPKEGPSILRIQQVVRGDSAAYFCASSPPSGKGETQYFGPGTRLLVL.

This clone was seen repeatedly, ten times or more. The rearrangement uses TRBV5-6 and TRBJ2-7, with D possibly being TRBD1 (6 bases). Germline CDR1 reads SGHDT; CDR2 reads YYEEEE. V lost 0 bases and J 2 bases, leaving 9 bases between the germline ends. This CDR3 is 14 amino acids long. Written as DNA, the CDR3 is TGTGCCAGCAGCTTGGGGACAGCACCCTACGAGCAGTACTTC. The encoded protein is CASSLGTAPYEQYF.

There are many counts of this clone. This CDR3 is CASRLAGGPDEQFF. As DNA, the CDR3 is TGTGCCAGCAGGCTAGCGGGAGGGCCGGATGAGCAGTTCTTC. J is TRBJ2-1 and V is TRBV3-1, with 12 bases aligning to TRBD2. The CDR3 contains 14 residues. The trim removed 6 bases at V and 8 bases at J, leaving 5 bases unmatched. Per the germline V gene, CDR1 is LGHDT and CDR2 is YNNKEL (reference sequence).

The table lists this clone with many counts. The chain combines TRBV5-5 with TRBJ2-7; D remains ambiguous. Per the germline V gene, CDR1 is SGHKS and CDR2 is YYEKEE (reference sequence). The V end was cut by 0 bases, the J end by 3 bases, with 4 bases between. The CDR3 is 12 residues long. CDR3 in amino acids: CASSLADYEQYF. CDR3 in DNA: TGTGCCAGCAGCTTGGCGGACTACGAGCAGTACTTC.

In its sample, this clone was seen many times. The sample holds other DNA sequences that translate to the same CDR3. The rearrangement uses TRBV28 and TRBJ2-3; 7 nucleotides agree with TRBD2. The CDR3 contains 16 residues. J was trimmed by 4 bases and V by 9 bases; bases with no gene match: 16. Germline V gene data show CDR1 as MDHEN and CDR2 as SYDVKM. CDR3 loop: CASSPISGPSADTQYF. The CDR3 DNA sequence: TGTGCCAGTAGTCCGATTAGCGGGCCGAGTGCAGATACGCAGTATTTT.

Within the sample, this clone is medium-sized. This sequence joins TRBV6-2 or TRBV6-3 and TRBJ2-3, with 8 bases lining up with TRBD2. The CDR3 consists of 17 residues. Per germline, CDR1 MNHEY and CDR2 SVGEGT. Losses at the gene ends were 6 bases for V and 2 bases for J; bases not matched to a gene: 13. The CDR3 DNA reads TGTGCCAGCAGCTACACCAGTGAAGCGGGAGACACAGATACGCAGTATTTT. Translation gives CASSYTSEAGDTDTQYF.

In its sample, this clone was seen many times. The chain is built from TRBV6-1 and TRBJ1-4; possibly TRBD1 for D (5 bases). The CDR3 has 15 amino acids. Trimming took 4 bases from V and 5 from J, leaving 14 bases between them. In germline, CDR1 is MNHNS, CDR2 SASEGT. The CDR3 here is CASSGGVSLNEKLFF. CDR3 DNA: TGTGCCAGCAGTGGGGGGGTTAGTCTAAATGAAAAACTGTTTTTT.

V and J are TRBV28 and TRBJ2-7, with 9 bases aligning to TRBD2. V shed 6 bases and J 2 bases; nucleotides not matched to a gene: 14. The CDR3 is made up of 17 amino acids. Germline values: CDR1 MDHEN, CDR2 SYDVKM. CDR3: CASSAWGREGFTYEQYF. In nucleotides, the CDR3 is TGTGCCAGCAGCGCCTGGGGGCGGGAGGGTTTCACCTACGAGCAGTACTTC.

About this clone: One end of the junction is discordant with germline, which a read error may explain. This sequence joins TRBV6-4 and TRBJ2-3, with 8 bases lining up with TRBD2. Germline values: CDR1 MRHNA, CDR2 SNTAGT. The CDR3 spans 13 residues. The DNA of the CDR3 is TGTGCCAGCAGTGGGACTAGCACAGATCCTCAGAATTTT. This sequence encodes CASSGTSTDPQNF.

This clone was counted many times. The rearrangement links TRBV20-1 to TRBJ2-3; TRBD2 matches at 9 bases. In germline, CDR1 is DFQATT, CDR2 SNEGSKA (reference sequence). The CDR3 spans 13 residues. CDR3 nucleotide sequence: TGCATCATACTAGCGGGTAGCACAGATACGCAGTATTTT. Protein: CIILAGSTDTQYF.

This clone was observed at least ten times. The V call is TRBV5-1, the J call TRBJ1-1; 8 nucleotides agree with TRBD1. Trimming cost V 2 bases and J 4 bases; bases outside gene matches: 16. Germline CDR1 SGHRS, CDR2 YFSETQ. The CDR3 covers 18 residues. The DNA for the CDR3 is TGCGCCAGCAGCTTCGACAGGGGTGACGCATATGGGGGCACTGAAGCTTTCTTT. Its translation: CASSFDRGDAYGGTEAFF.

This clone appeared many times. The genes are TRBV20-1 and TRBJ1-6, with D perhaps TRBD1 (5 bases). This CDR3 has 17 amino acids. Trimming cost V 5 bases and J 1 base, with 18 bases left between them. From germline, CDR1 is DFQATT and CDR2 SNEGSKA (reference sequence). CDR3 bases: TGCAGTGCTCCCCGAGGGGCGGAGTTATCCTATAATTCACCCCTCCACTTT. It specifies CSAPRGAELSYNSPLHF.

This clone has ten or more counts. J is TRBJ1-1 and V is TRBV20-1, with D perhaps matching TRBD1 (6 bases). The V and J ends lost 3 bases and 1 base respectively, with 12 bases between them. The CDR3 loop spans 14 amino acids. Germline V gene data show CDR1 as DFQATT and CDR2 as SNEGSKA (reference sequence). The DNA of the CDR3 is TGCAGTGCTAGGGGCGGACAGACGAACACTGAAGCTTTCTTT. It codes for CSARGGQTNTEAFF.

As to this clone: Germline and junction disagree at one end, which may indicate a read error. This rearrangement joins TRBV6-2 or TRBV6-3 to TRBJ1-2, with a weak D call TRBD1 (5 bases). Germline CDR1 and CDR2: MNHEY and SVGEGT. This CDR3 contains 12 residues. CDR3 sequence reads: CASTYGGDGYSF. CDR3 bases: TGTGCCAGCACTTACGGGGGGGATGGCTACTCCTTC.

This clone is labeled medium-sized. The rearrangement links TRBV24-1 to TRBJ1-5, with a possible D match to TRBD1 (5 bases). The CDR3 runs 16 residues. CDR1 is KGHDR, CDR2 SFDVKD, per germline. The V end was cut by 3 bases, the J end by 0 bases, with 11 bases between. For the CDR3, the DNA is TGTGCCACCAGTGATGATCAGGGTTATAGCAATCAGCCCCAGCATTTT. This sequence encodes CATSDDQGYSNQPQHF.

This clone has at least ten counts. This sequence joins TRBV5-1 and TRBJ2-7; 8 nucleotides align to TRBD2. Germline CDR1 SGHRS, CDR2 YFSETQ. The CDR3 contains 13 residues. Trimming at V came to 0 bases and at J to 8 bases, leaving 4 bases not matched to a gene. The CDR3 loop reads CASSLELAGKQYF. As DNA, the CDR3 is TGCGCCAGCAGCTTGGAATTAGCGGGGAAGCAGTACTTC.

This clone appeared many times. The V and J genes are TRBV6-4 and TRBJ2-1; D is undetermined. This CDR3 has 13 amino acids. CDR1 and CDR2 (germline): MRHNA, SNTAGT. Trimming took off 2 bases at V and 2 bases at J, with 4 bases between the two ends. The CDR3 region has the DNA TGTGCCAGCAGTGACAGGGCCTACAATGAGCAGTTCTTC. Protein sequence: CASSDRAYNEQFF.

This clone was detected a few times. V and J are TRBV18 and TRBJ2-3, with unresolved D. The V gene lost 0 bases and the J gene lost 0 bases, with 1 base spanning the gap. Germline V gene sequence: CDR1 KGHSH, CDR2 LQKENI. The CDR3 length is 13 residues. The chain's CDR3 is CASSPPSTDTQYF. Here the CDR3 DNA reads TGTGCCAGCTCACCACCGAGCACAGATACGCAGTATTTT.

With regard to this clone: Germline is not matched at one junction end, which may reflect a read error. CDR3 DNA sequence: TGTGCCAGAAGCCGCCAGGGGCCCCCGAACACTGCAGCTTTCTTT. This gives the protein CARSRQGPPNTAAFF. The V call is TRBV7-3, the J call TRBJ1-1; a possible D gene is TRBD1 (6 bases). CDR1 and CDR2 (germline): SGHTA, FQGTGA. The CDR3 runs 15 residues.

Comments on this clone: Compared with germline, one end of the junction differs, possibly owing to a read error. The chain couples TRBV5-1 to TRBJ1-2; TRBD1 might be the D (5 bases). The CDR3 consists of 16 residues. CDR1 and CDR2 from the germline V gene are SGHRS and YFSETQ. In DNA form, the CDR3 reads TGCGCCAGCATCTTGCTTCTCGCGGACGGGAGGGACCGCTACACCTTC. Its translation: CASILLLADGRDRYTF.

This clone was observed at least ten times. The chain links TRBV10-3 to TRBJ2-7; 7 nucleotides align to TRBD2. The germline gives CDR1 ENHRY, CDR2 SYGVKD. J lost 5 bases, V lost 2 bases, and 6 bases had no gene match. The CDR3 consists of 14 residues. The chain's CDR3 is CAISEKREKNEQYF. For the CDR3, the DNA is TGTGCCATCAGTGAGAAGCGGGAAAAGAACGAGCAGTACTTC.

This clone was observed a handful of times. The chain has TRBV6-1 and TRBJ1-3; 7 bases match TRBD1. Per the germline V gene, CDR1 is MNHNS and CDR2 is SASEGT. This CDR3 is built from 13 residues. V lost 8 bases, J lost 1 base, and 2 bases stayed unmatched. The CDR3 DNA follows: TGTGCCAGCGCGGGACAGTCTGGAAACACCATATATTTT. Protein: CASAGQSGNTIYF.

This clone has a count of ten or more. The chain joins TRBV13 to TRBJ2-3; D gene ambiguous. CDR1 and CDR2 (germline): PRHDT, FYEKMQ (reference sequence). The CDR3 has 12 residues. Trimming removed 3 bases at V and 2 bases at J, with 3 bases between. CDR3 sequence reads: CASSFATDTQYF. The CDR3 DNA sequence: TGTGCCAGCAGCTTCGCCACAGATACGCAGTATTTT.

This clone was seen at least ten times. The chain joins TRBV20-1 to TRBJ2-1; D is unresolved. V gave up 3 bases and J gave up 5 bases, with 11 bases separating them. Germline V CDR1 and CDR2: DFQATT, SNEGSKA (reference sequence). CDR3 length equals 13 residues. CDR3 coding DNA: TGCAGTGCTAGGAAGGTAATGAACAATGAGCAGTTCTTC. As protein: CSARKVMNNEQFF.

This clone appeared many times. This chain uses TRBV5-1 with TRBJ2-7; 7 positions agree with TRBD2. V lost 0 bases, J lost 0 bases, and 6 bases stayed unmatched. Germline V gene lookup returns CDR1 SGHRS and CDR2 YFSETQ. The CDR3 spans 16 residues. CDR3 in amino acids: CASSLVVGGPSYEQYF. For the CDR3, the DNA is TGCGCCAGCAGCTTGGTAGTGGGAGGGCCCTCCTACGAGCAGTACTTC.

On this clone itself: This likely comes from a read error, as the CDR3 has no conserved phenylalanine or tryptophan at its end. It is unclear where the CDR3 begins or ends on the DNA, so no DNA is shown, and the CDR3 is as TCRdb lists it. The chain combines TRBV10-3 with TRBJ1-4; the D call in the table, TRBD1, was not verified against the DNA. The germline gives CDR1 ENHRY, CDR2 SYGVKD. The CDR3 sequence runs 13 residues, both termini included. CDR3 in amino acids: CAPYSRTGEKLYI.

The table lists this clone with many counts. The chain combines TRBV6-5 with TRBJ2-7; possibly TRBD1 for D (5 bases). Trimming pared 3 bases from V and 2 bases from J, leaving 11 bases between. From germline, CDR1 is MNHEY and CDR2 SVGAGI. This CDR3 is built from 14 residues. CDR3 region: CASSYKAGPYEQYF. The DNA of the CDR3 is TGTGCCAGCAGTTATAAGGCAGGGCCCTACGAGCAGTACTTC.

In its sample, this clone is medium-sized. The CDR3 DNA is TGTGCCACCAGTAGGGACGGCTACGAGCAGTACTTC. Translated, it gives CATSRDGYEQYF. The V and J genes are TRBV24-1 and TRBJ2-7; tentatively, D is TRBD1 or TRBD2 (5 bases each). Germline CDR1 is KGHDR and CDR2 is SFDVKD. The V and J ends lost 6 bases and 3 bases respectively, with 8 bases between them. The CDR3 extends over 12 amino acids.

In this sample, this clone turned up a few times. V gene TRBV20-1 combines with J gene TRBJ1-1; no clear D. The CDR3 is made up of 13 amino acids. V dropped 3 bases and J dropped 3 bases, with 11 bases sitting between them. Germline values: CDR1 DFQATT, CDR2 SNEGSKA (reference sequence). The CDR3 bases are TGCAGTGCTAGGGAGGTCCGAGACACTGAAGCTTTCTTT. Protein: CSAREVRDTEAFF.

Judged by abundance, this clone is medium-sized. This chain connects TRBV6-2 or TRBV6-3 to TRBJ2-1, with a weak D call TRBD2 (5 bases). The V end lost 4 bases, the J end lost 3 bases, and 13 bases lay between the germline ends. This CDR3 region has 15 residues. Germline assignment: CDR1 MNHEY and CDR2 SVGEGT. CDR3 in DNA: TGTGCCAGCAGTTGGACGTCCCGGGGCTACAATGAGCAGTTCTTC. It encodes CASSWTSRGYNEQFF.

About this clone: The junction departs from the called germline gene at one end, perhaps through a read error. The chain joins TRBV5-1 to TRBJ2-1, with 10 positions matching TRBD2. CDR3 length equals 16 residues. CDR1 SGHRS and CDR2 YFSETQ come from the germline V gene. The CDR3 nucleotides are TGCGCCAGCAACTTGGCCCTTGGACTAGCGGTCAATGAGCAGTTCTTC. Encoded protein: CASNLALGLAVNEQFF.

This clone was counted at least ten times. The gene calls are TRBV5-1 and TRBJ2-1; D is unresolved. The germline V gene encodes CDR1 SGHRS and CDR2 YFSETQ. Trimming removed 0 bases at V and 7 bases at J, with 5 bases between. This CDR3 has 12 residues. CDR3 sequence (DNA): TGCGCCAGCAGCTTGGAAGGGAATGAGCAGTTCTTC. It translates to CASSLEGNEQFF. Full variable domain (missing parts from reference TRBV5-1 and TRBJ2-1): KAGVTQTPRYLIKTRGQQVTLSCSPISGHRSVSWYQQTPGQGLQFLFEYFSETQRNKGNFPGRFSGRQFSNSRSEMNVSTLELGDSALYLCASSLEGNEQFFGPGTRLTVL.